This is a list of T cell receptor beta chains from one sample in a study of blood T cell repertoires in COVID-19. Generated by immunoSEQ multiplex PCR, the TCRdb table keeps only in-frame clones and is missing some. The table includes roughly 54,000 clones, more than 75% detected once. Specimen: peripheral blood. These receptors originate from a woman aged 55-69 years with COVID-19, enrolled during active disease. The CDR3 runs from the conserved cysteine through the conserved F or W. D genes are given only for firm matches. The listing skips clone size in some rows; elsewhere it reads once, few, many or a size class.

v_gene: TRBV5-4; abundance: .; j_gene: TRBJ2-5; d_gene: TRBD2; CDR3nt: TGTGCCAGCAGCTTGTTTGCGGCTAGCGGGAGTGGGACCCAGTACTTC; CDR3aa: CASSLFAASGSGTQYF
v_gene: TRBV27; abundance: .; j_gene: TRBJ1-6; d_gene: .; CDR3nt: TGTGCCAGCAGTTTCTGGCGGAATTCACCCCTCCACTTT; CDR3aa: CASSFWRNSPLHF
v_gene: TRBV28; abundance: few; j_gene: TRBJ1-6; d_gene: TRBD1; CDR3nt: TGTGCCAGCAGTCACGAGGACAGGGGAAATTCACCCCTCCACTTT; CDR3aa: CASSHEDRGNSPLHF
v_gene: TRBV6-6; abundance: .; j_gene: TRBJ1-5; d_gene: .; CDR3nt: TGTGCCAGCAACTTAGAACACAGCTATAGCAATCAGCCCCAGCATTTT; CDR3aa: CASNLEHSYSNQPQHF
v_gene: TRBV9; abundance: .; j_gene: TRBJ1-5; d_gene: TRBD1; CDR3nt: TGTGCCAGCAGCGTAACGGACAGGTATCAGCCCCAGCATTTT; CDR3aa: CASSVTDRYQPQHF
v_gene: TRBV29-1; abundance: .; j_gene: TRBJ2-2; d_gene: .; CDR3nt: TGCAGCGTTGAGGGGGGTTACACCGGGGAGCTGTTTTTT; CDR3aa: CSVEGGYTGELFF
v_gene: TRBV9; abundance: .; j_gene: TRBJ1-3; d_gene: .; CDR3nt: TGTGCCAGCAGCGGACTAACAGGGACGGGAAACACCATATATTTT; CDR3aa: CASSGLTGTGNTIYF
v_gene: TRBV15; abundance: .; j_gene: TRBJ2-2; d_gene: .; CDR3nt: TGTGCCACCTCCGGTTACACCGGGGAGCTGTTTTTT; CDR3aa: CATSGYTGELFF
v_gene: TRBV7-6; abundance: .; j_gene: TRBJ2-1; d_gene: .; CDR3nt: TGTGCCAGCAGCTTAGGCCCCCGGGACTCCCAAAATGAGCAGTTCTTC; CDR3aa: CASSLGPRDSQNEQFF
v_gene: TRBV2; abundance: .; j_gene: TRBJ2-7; d_gene: TRBD2; CDR3nt: TGTGCCAGCAGTGTACTAGCGGCGGAATACGAGCAGTACTTC; CDR3aa: CASSVLAAEYEQYF
v_gene: TRBV28; abundance: .; j_gene: TRBJ2-1; d_gene: .; CDR3nt: TGTGCCAGCAGTTCTGGAGGGGCAGGGAATCCTGAGCAGTTCTTC; CDR3aa: CASSSGGAGNPEQFF
v_gene: TRBV9; abundance: .; j_gene: TRBJ2-5; d_gene: TRBD2; CDR3nt: TGTGCCAGCAGCGTAACGCAGGGACTAGCGGGAGTTGGAGAGACCCAGTACTTC; CDR3aa: CASSVTQGLAGVGETQYF
v_gene: TRBV28; abundance: .; j_gene: TRBJ2-2; d_gene: .; CDR3nt: TGTGCCAGCATGCCCCTCGGCGGGCCCCGGGGCGGGGAGCTGTTTTTT; CDR3aa: CASMPLGGPRGGELFF
v_gene: TRBV24-1; abundance: .; j_gene: TRBJ2-4; d_gene: .; CDR3nt: TGTGCCACCCGGGAGACATGGGAATGGGGCATTCAGTACTTC; CDR3aa: CATRETWEWGIQYF
v_gene: TRBV11-2; abundance: .; j_gene: TRBJ2-2; d_gene: .; CDR3nt: TGTGCCAGCAGCTTGGGGCTACCTCGTGGCACCGGGGAGCTGTTTTTT; CDR3aa: CASSLGLPRGTGELFF
v_gene: TRBV9; abundance: .; j_gene: TRBJ2-7; d_gene: TRBD1; CDR3nt: TGTGCCAGCAGCGTAGTCGGACAGGGCTACGAGCAGTACTTC; CDR3aa: CASSVVGQGYEQYF
v_gene: TRBV28; abundance: .; j_gene: TRBJ2-3; d_gene: TRBD2; CDR3nt: TGTGCCACCGGATCTAGCGGGGAGAACACAGATACGCAGTATTTT; CDR3aa: CATGSSGENTDTQYF
v_gene: TRBV3-1/TRBV3-2; abundance: .; j_gene: TRBJ1-2; d_gene: .; CDR3nt: TGTGCCAGCAGCCGCGAGATTAACTATGGCTACACCTTC; CDR3aa: CASSREINYGYTF
v_gene: TRBV6-6; abundance: .; j_gene: TRBJ1-5; d_gene: TRBD1; CDR3nt: TGTGCCAGCTTAGTGACCAGGGGGCAACAGCCCCAGCATTTT; CDR3aa: CASLVTRGQQPQHF
v_gene: TRBV7-9; abundance: .; j_gene: TRBJ1-2; d_gene: TRBD1; CDR3nt: TGTGCCAGCAGCTCAGACTCCCAGGGGGCTGAGTATGGCTACACCTTC; CDR3aa: CASSSDSQGAEYGYTF
v_gene: TRBV28; abundance: .; j_gene: TRBJ1-1; d_gene: .; CDR3nt: TGTGCCAGCAGTTTCCAGCGCAACGGTGGTGTCGCTTTCTTT; CDR3aa: CASSFQRNGGVAFF
v_gene: TRBV6-5; abundance: .; j_gene: TRBJ2-7; d_gene: TRBD2; CDR3nt: TGTGCCAGCAGTTACTCTACGCTAGCGGGCAACTACGAGCAGTACTTC; CDR3aa: CASSYSTLAGNYEQYF
v_gene: TRBV24-1; abundance: .; j_gene: TRBJ2-1; d_gene: TRBD2; CDR3nt: TGTGCCACCAGTGATTTAGGGCCCACTAGCGGGAGTAAGCAGTTCTTC; CDR3aa: CATSDLGPTSGSKQFF